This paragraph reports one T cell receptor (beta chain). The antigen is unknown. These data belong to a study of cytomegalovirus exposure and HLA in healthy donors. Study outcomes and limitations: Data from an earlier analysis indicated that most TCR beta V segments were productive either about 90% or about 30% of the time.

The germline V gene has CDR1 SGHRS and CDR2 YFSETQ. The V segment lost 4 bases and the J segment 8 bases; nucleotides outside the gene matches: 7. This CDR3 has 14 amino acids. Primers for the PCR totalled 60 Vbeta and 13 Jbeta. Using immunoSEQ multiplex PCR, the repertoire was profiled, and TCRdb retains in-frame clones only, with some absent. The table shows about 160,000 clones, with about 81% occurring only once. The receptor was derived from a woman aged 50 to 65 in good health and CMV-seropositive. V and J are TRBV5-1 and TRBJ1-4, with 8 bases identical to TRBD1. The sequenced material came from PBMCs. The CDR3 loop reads CASSAQGADEKLFF. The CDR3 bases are TGCGCCAGCAGCGCTCAGGGGGCGGACGAAAAACTGTTTTTT.